This T cell receptor (beta chain) was retrieved from a study of blood T cell repertoires in COVID-19. Across the study: The origin of the acute and convalescent COVID-19 samples was the United States, Italy and Spain. PBMCs, B-cell-depleted T cells, or T cells were the source of the cDNA or gDNA that made up the material.

In the original processing: Nucleated cell counts were estimated from reference gene primer amplification. The repertoire was sequenced with immunoSEQ multiplex PCR; TCRdb's copy has only in-frame clones and lacks some. D and trimming come from the DNA, and the V and J calls and clone size come from that table. The sample has about 200,000 clones, just over 90% seen once; the top ten hold under 1.5%. Germline-derived CDR1 and CDR2 are SGHVS and FQNEAQ. V lost 3 bases, J lost 2 bases, and 7 bases lay in between. This CDR3 is built from 14 residues. This clonotype was sampled from a man younger than 45 with acute or convalescent COVID-19. The chain joins TRBV7-8 to TRBJ2-2; D not certain. The specimen sequenced was peripheral blood. CDR3 bases: TGTGCCAGCAGCTTTCAGACTAACACCGGGGAGCTGTTTTTT. This sequence encodes CASSFQTNTGELFF.